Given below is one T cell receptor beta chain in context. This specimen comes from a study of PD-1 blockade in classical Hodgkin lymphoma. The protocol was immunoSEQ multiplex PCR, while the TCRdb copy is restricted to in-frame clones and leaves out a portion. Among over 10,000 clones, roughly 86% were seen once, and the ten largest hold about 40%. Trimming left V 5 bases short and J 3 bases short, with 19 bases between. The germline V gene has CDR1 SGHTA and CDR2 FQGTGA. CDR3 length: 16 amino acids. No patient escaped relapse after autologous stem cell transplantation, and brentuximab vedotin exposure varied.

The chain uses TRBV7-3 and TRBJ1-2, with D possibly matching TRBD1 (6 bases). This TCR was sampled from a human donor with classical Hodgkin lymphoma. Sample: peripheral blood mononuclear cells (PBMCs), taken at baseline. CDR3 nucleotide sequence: TGTGCCAGCAGCCCTGGGGTTGCAGGGGTAGACTATGGCTACACCTTC. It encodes CASSPGVAGVDYGYTF.